This paragraph reports one T cell receptor beta chain. Antigen unknown. TCRdb re-derived calls from the reads in MiXCR, one entry per CDR3 protein. The sample holds 680,000 or so distinct CDR3 sequences, around a third seen once. This specimen comes from a study of T cell repertoires in cytomegalovirus infection. Overall study context: HLA-B-restricted CMV epitopes that are well studied, plus recently identified HLA-C-restricted ones, were used by the study. Matching HLA type and CMV infection were both indicated by public TCR beta signatures.

Study observations and caveats: HLA-C-restricted CMV clonotypes gave the most frequent clonotype in two of eight donors.

The sequence was obtained from a human donor in good health (CMV status not recorded). Some clones in this sample may be carry-over from other donors' samples. This sample comprised cultured PBMCs, obtained from culture after CMV antigen stimulation.

The CDR3 loop reads CASSYSSQAAYEQYF. In nucleotides, the CDR3 is TGTGCCAGCAGTTACTCATCTCAAGCCGCCTACGAGCAGTACTTC. The genes are TRBV6-5 and TRBJ2-7; no definite D call. Germline CDR1 reads MNHEY; CDR2 reads SVGAGI. The V gene lost 0 bases and the J gene lost 2 bases, with 11 bases spanning the gap. The CDR3 is 15 residues long.